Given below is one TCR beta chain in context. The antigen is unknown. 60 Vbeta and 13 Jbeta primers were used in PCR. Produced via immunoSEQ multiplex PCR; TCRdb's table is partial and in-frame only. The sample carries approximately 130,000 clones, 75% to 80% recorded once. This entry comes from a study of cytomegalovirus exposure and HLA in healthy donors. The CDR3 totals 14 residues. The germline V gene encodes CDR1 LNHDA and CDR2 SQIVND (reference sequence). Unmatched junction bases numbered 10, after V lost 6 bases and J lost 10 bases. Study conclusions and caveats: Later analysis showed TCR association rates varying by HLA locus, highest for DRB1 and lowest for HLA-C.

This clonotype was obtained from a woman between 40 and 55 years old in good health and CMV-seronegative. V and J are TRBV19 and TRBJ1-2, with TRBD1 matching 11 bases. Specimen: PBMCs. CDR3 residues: CASRTGQGDFVYTF. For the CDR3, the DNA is TGTGCCAGTAGGACGGGACAGGGGGATTTCGTCTACACCTTC.